The rows below give T cell receptor beta chains drawn from one sample of a study of blood T cell repertoires in COVID-19. The protocol was immunoSEQ multiplex PCR, while the TCRdb copy is restricted to in-frame clones and leaves out a portion. The sample lists 190,000 or so clones; around nine tenths were seen once. The sample taken for sequencing was peripheral blood. Receptors were obtained from a woman between 18 and 29 years old who had recovered from COVID-19. The CDR3 runs from the conserved cysteine through the conserved F or W. A D gene is named only where the DNA matches it firmly. Clone size is not always given. Where it is, it says once, few, many or a class for expanded clones.

TRBV7-2	-	TRBJ1-3	-	TGTGCCAGCAGCTTAGCGCGGGCAGCTGGAAACACCATATATTTT	CASSLARAAGNTIYF
TRBV5-1	-	TRBJ1-3	TRBD1	TGCGCCAGCAGCTTGGCGGGACAGACAGTCTCTGGAAACACCATATATTTT	CASSLAGQTVSGNTIYF
TRBV5-6	few	TRBJ2-5	-	TGTGCCAGCAGCTTGTACGGGGAGGAGACCCAGTACTTC	CASSLYGEETQYF
TRBV14	-	TRBJ2-5	-	TGTGCCAGCAGCCAAGAACTCGGACACCTGAGAGAGACCCAGTACTTC	CASSQELGHLRETQYF
TRBV2	-	TRBJ1-1	-	TGTGCCAGCATTTCTGAGAAGAACACTGAAGCTTTCTTT	CASISEKNTEAFF
TRBV2	-	TRBJ1-2	TRBD1	TGTGCCAGCAGTTTGCAGGGGGCTCCTTATGGCTACACCTTC	CASSLQGAPYGYTF
TRBV30	-	TRBJ1-1	-	TGTGCCTGGAGTCAGAACATGAACACTGAAGCTTTCTTT	CAWSQNMNTEAFF
TRBV13	-	TRBJ2-1	TRBD2	TGTGCCAGCAGCAGTTCCAGCGGGGGGTTTTACAATGAGCAGTTCTTC	CASSSSSGGFYNEQFF
TRBV19	-	TRBJ2-3	TRBD2	TGTGCCAGTAGTATAGACCGACTAGCGGGAGTTGTAGTAGATACGCAGTATTTT	CASSIDRLAGVVVDTQYF
TRBV3-1/TRBV3-2	-	TRBJ2-5	TRBD2	TGTGCCAGCAGCCAAAGCAGAGCCCGGGGGGGCCTTAAGACCCAGTACTTC	CASSQSRARGGLKTQYF
TRBV2	-	TRBJ1-5	-	TGTGCCAGCACCCCACAGGGAGGGAGCAATCAGCCCCAGCATTTT	CASTPQGGSNQPQHF
TRBV11-2	-	TRBJ1-1	-	TGTGCCAGCAGCTTTGTATCCTCTGAAGCTTTCTTT	CASSFVSSEAFF
TRBV28	-	TRBJ2-1	TRBD2	TGTGCCAGCATTATGACTAGCGGGGGTTACAATGAGCAGTTCTTC	CASIMTSGGYNEQFF
TRBV15	-	TRBJ1-2	-	TGTGCCACCAGCAGCCTAGGGGATAAGGGCTACACCTTC	CATSSLGDKGYTF
TRBV9	-	TRBJ2-1	-	TGTGCCAGCAGCCAAATAGCCAATGAGCAGTTCTTC	CASSQIANEQFF
TRBV3-1/TRBV3-2	-	TRBJ1-1	-	TGTGCCAGCAGCCATTTCAGGGGAATGAACACTGAAGCTTTCTTT	CASSHFRGMNTEAFF
TRBV5-6	-	TRBJ1-5	-	TGTGCCAGCAGCTTGGGGGGCCACAATCAGCCCCAGCATTTT	CASSLGGHNQPQHF
TRBV6-5	-	TRBJ1-5	TRBD1	TGTGCCAGCAGGGGACAGGGGGCGAATCAGCCCCAGCATTTT	CASRGQGANQPQHF
TRBV3-1/TRBV3-2	-	TRBJ2-1	-	TGTGCCAGCAGCCAAGTTCTTATCGCGAGAGGCAATGAGCAGTTCTTC	CASSQVLIARGNEQFF
TRBV6-2/TRBV6-3	once	TRBJ2-5	-	TGTGCCAGCAGTTCTGGAAAAAGGGGGGAGACCCAGTACTTC	CASSSGKRGETQYF
TRBV9	-	TRBJ2-1	TRBD2	TGTGCCAGCAGCCGCGGGGGGGGACTAGCGGAGAATGAGCAGTTCTTC	CASSRGGGLAENEQFF
TRBV3-1/TRBV3-2	-	TRBJ2-5	-	TGTGCCAGCAGCCATAGGGGGGGCCCTGGGACCCAGTACTTC	CASSHRGGPGTQYF
TRBV10-1	-	TRBJ1-5	TRBD1	TGCGCCAGCAGTGACTCCCGGGACAGATATAGCAATCAGCCCCAGCATTTT	CASSDSRDRYSNQPQHF
TRBV7-9	-	TRBJ2-7	-	TGTGCCAGCAGCTTAGGACAAGGGACATCGAAACAGTACTTC	CASSLGQGTSKQYF
TRBV24-1	few	TRBJ2-5	-	TGTGCCACCAGTGAGGGTCGGGGGGCAATGAGGGAGACCCAGTACTTC	CATSEGRGAMRETQYF
TRBV2	-	TRBJ1-4	-	TGTGCCAGCCAAGGAGCCTATAATGAAAAACTGTTTTTT	CASQGAYNEKLFF
TRBV27	-	TRBJ2-2	TRBD1	TGTGCCAGCAGTTTTCTGCGACAGGGGGCCGGGGAGCTGTTTTTT	CASSFLRQGAGELFF
TRBV5-1	-	TRBJ2-5	-	TGCGCCAGCAGCTTGGCCGGCGGCAGGGAAGAGACCCAGTACTTC	CASSLAGGREETQYF
TRBV3-1/TRBV3-2	-	TRBJ2-3	-	TGTGCCAGCAGCCAAGATGTAGGAGGGCTTACGCAGTATTTT	CASSQDVGGLTQYF
TRBV16	once	TRBJ2-5	-	TGTGCCAGCAGCCAATCAAGCGGAGAGACCCAGTACTTC	CASSQSSGETQYF
TRBV7-2	-	TRBJ1-2	-	TGTGCCAGCAGCTTAGATCCGGGGATCGACTATGGCTACACCTTC	CASSLDPGIDYGYTF
TRBV19	-	TRBJ2-5	TRBD1	TGTGCCAGTAGCTATGACAGGGGGCCTCTGGTGACCCAGTACTTC	CASSYDRGPLVTQYF
TRBV7-8	-	TRBJ2-3	TRBD1	TGTGCCAGCAGCCTAACAGGGGGCCACACAGATACGCAGTATTTT	CASSLTGGHTDTQYF
TRBV24-1	-	TRBJ2-1	-	TGTGCCACCAGTGATCTAAAACCGGGACAAGGGGCAAATGAGCAGTTCTTC	CATSDLKPGQGANEQFF
TRBV7-2	-	TRBJ1-2	-	TGTGCCAGCAGCTTCCCATACGGGGCCGGGAGCGGCTACACCTTC	CASSFPYGAGSGYTF
TRBV10-3	-	TRBJ2-3	-	TGTGCCTCCCAAATCGACAGGTTGGATACGCAGTATTTT	CASQIDRLDTQYF
TRBV5-8	-	TRBJ1-1	TRBD1	TGTGCCAGCAGCTGGCGGACAGGGAAGGACACTGAAGCTTTCTTT	CASSWRTGKDTEAFF
TRBV11-2	-	TRBJ1-5	-	TGTGCCAGCAGCCCAGGGTCAATCCAGCCCCAGCATTTT	CASSPGSIQPQHF
TRBV6-1	-	TRBJ1-2	-	TGTGCCAGCAGTGAAGTCGTCGCGAACTATGGCTACACCTTC	CASSEVVANYGYTF
TRBV6-5	-	TRBJ1-1	-	TGTGCCAGCAGTCCCGACAGGTACACTGAAGCTTTCTTT	CASSPDRYTEAFF
TRBV6-1	-	TRBJ1-4	-	TGTGCCAGCAGTGAATCTGGAAGACTTAATGAAAAACTGTTTTTT	CASSESGRLNEKLFF
TRBV5-1	-	TRBJ1-4	-	TGCGCCAGCAGCTGGAGCCAGACTGAAAAACTGTTTTTT	CASSWSQTEKLFF
TRBV6-2/TRBV6-3	-	TRBJ2-7	TRBD2	TGTGCCAGCAGTTACTCGACTAGCGGGGGGGCCGAGCAGTACTTC	CASSYSTSGGAEQYF
TRBV2	-	TRBJ2-5	TRBD1	TGTGCCAGCAGTGCGGACAGGGGCCAAGAGACCCAGTACTTC	CASSADRGQETQYF
TRBV7-3	few	TRBJ2-1	TRBD2	TGTGCCAGCAGCTCCTTAGCGGGACCGGCCTCCTACAATGAGCAGTTCTTC	CASSSLAGPASYNEQFF
TRBV24-1	many	TRBJ2-5	TRBD2	TGTGCCACCAGCAACCCAGGGACTAGCGGAGACACCCAGTACTTC	CATSNPGTSGDTQYF
TRBV7-2	-	TRBJ1-1	-	TGTGCCAGCAGCCTGACACGGGACACTTACACTGAAGCTTTCTTT	CASSLTRDTYTEAFF
TRBV4-3	-	TRBJ1-4	-	TGCGCCAGCAGCCGCGGGACGAATAATGAAAAACTGTTTTTT	CASSRGTNNEKLFF
TRBV24-1	-	TRBJ1-2	-	TGTGCCACCAGTGATCCAGGACAGTACTCTGGCTACACCTTC	CATSDPGQYSGYTF
TRBV7-9	-	TRBJ1-6	-	TGTGCCAGCAGCTTTTTTTGGGCAGTGACCTATAATTCACCCCTCCACTTT	CASSFFWAVTYNSPLHF